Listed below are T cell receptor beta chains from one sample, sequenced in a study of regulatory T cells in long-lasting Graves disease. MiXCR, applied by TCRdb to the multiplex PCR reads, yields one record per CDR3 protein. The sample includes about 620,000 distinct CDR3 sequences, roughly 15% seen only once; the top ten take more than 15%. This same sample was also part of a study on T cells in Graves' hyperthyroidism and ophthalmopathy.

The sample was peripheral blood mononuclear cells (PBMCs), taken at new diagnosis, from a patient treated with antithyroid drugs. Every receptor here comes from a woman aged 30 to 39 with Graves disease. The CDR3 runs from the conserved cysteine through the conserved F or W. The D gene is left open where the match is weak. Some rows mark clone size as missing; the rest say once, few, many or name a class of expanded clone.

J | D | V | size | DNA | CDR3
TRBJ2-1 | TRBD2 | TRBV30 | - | TGTGCCTGGAGACTAGCGGGGACCCCCATATCGTTTTACAATGAGCAGTTCTTC | CAWRLAGTPISFYNEQFF
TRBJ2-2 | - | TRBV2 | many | TGTGCCAGCACCCTAACGGCCGTAAACACCGGGGAGCTGTTTTTT | CASTLTAVNTGELFF
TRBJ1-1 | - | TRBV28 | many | TGTGCCAGCAGTTTTAGTCGTGTCGGACGAATGAACACTGAAGCTTTCTTT | CASSFSRVGRMNTEAFF
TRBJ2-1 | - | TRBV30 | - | TGTGCCTGGAGGGAATCAAGCTCCTACAATGAGCAGTTCTTC | CAWRESSSYNEQFF
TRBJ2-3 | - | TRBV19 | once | TGTGCCAGTAGTCGTTTCGTGGCTGAAGATACAGATACGCAGTATTTT | CASSRFVAEDTDTQYF
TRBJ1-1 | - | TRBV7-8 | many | TGTGCCAGCAGCTTACAGAAGGTGAACACTGAAGCTTTCTTT | CASSLQKVNTEAFF
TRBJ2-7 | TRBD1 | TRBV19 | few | TGTGCCAGTAGTAGACCCGGGACAGGGGGCCGGGAGCAGTACTTC | CASSRPGTGGREQYF
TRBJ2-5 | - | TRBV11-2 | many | TGTGCCAGCAGCTTAGATCAGAATTTGAAGACCCAGTACTTC | CASSLDQNLKTQYF
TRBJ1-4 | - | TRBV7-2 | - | TGTGCCAGCAGCTTATGGGGGGCTAGAGGTGAAAAACTGTTTTTT | CASSLWGARGEKLFF
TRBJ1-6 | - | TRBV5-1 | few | TGCGCCAGCAGCTTGGCCTCCGGGGGGCTGCCACCCCTCCACTTT | CASSLASGGLPPLHF
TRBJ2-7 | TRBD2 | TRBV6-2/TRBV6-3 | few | TGTGCCAGCAGTGCAGCGGGGGGTTCCTACGAGCAGTACTTC | CASSAAGGSYEQYF
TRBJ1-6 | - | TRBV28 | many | TGTGCCAGCAGCTCCCTTTTTTTTGATACGGGGCTGGATTCACCCCTCCACTTT | CASSSLFFDTGLDSPLHF
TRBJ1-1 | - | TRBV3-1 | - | TGTGCCAGCAGCACAAAGGCTGAAGCTTTCTTT | CASSTKAEAFF
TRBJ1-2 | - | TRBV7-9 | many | TGTGCCAGCAGCTTTAGTGAACGTACCTATGGCTACACCTTC | CASSFSERTYGYTF
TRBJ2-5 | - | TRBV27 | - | TGTGCCAGCAAGGTTCATAGGGAACGAGAGACCCAGTACTTC | CASKVHRERETQYF
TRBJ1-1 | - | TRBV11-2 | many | TGTGCCAGCAGCGGGCAGAAGAACACTGAAGCTTTCTTT | CASSGQKNTEAFF
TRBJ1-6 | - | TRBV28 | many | TGTGCCAGCACCTCCGGTCCTTGGGGGTCGACTTCACCCCTCCACTTT | CASTSGPWGSTSPLHF
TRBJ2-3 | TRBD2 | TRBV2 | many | TGTGCCAGCAGTGAAGCCCTACAGACTAGCGGGAAGGGGTATTTT | CASSEALQTSGKGYF
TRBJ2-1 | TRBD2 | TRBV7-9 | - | TGTGCCAGCACCACGTACGGGAGGAGGGACAATGAGCAGTTCTTC | CASTTYGRRDNEQFF
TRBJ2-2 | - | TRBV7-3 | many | TGTGCCAGCAGCTTAATGGGAACGGGAGCGGAGACCGGGGAGCTGTTTTTT | CASSLMGTGAETGELFF
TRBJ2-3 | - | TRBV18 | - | TGTGCCAGCTCACGACGGACTGCTAGCACAGATACGCAGTATTTT | CASSRRTASTDTQYF
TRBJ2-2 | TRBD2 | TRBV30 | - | TGTGCCTGGAGTGTAAGCGGGAGCTTAACCGGGGAGCTGTTTTTT | CAWSVSGSLTGELFF
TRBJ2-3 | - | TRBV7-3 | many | TGTGCCAGCAGCTCAGGGATGAGCACAGATACGCAGTATTTT | CASSSGMSTDTQYF
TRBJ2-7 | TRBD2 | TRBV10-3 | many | TGTGCCATCAGTGAGTCCGGACTAGAGAACAAGCAGTACTTC | CAISESGLENKQYF
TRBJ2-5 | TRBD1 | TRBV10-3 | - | TGTGCCATCAGTGAGTCCACCGCAGGGGGCCGAGAGACCCAGTACTTC | CAISESTAGGRETQYF
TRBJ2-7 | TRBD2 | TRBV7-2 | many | TGTGCCAGCACCACCGGACTAGCGGGGGTTGCCTACGAGCAGTACTTC | CASTTGLAGVAYEQYF
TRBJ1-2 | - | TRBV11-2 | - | TGTGCCAGCAGCTCCGACTACGGGACGGCTAACTATGGCTACACCTTC | CASSSDYGTANYGYTF
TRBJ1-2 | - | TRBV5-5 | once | TGTGCCAGTCTAGAGGAGTTCGGGGGAATCTATGGCTACACCTTC | CASLEEFGGIYGYTF
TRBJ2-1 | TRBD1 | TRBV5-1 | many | TGCGCCAGCGCGCGAGATCGACAGGGGACCTACAATGAGCAGTTCTTC | CASARDRQGTYNEQFF
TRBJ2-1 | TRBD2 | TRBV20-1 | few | TGCAGTGCACCCCGGACTAGCGGGACAAATGAGCAGTTCTTC | CSAPRTSGTNEQFF
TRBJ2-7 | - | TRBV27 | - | TGTGCCAGCAGTTTATTAACTAGTAACGAGCAGTACTTC | CASSLLTSNEQYF
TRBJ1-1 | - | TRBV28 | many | TGTGCCAGCAGTTTCCTGGTTACGGGGGCCGGGATAGCTTTCTTT | CASSFLVTGAGIAFF
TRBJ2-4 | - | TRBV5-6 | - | TGTGCCAGCAGCTTGCCGGACAGAAACATTCAGTACTTC | CASSLPDRNIQYF
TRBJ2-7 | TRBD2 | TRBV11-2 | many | TGTGCCAGCAGCATGACTAGCGGGAGGGCCAACGACGAGCAGTACTTC | CASSMTSGRANDEQYF
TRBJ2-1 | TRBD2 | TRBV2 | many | TGTGCCAGTACGGCTCGGGAGGGCTTTTACAATGAGCAGTTCTTC | CASTAREGFYNEQFF
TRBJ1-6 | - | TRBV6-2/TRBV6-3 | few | TGTGCCAGCAGCCCCAGAATCCTTGGGGGCTTCTATAATTCACCCCTCCACTTT | CASSPRILGGFYNSPLHF
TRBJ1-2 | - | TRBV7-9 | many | TGTGCCAGCAGCTTCGGGGATGATGGCTACACCTTC | CASSFGDDGYTF
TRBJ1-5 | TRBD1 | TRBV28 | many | TGTGCCAGCAGGTCTACAGGGGGAATTAGCAATCAGCCCCAGCATTTT | CASRSTGGISNQPQHF
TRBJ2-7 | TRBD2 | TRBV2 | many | TGTGCCAGCAGTGCTGGGCTAGCGGGTCCGCGTGAGCAGTACTTC | CASSAGLAGPREQYF
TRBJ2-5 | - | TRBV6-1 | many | TGTGCCGTTACGAATAGGGGCAGGACCGAGACCCAGTACTTC | CAVTNRGRTETQYF
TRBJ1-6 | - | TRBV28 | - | TGTGCCAGCAGTTTCTCGACAGGCGCGGCTTCACCCCTCCACTTT | CASSFSTGAASPLHF
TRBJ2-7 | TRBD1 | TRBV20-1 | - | TGCAGTGCTGACCGGGACAGGGTTCACGAGCAGTACTTC | CSADRDRVHEQYF
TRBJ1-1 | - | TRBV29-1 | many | TGCAGCGTTCGGGGGAGCCTAGCCACTGAAGCTTTCTTT | CSVRGSLATEAFF
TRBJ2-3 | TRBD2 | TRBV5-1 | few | TGCGCCAGCAGCTGGATAGCGGGAGGGAGCGATACGCAGTATTTT | CASSWIAGGSDTQYF
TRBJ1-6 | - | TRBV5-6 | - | TGTGCCAGCAGCTTTCGCCAGGTTAATTCACCCCTCCACTTT | CASSFRQVNSPLHF
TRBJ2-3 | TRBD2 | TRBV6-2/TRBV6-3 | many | TGTGCCAGCAGAGATAGCGGGAGAGAAAGAGATACGCAGTATTTT | CASRDSGRERDTQYF
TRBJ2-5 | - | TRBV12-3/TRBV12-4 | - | TGTGCCAGCAGTTTGCCGGGACCGCTGAGGGAGACCCAGTACTTC | CASSLPGPLRETQYF
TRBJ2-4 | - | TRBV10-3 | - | TGTGCCATCAGTGGGGAGCTAGCCAAAAACATTCAGTACTTC | CAISGELAKNIQYF
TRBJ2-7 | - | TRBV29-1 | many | TGCAGCGTCAAACAAGGGGTCTACGAGCAGTACTTC | CSVKQGVYEQYF
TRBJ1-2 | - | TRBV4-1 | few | TGCGCCAGCAGCCAAGATACAACGGATGGCTATGGCTACACCTTC | CASSQDTTDGYGYTF
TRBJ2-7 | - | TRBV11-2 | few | TGTGCCAGCAGCTCCGGGATGTGGGGTGACGAGCAGTACTTC | CASSSGMWGDEQYF
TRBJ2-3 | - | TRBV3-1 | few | TGTGCCAGCAGCGGGATAGATACGCAGTATTTT | CASSGIDTQYF
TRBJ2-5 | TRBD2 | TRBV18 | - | TGTGCCAGCTCACTTACTAGCGGGACGCAAGAGACCCAGTACTTC | CASSLTSGTQETQYF
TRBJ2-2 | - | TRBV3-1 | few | TGTGCCAGCAGCCTAGCAGATGGTGGGGAGCTGTTTTTT | CASSLADGGELFF
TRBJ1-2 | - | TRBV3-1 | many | TGTGCCAGCAGCCTATACGGTTCTAACTATGGCTACACCTTC | CASSLYGSNYGYTF
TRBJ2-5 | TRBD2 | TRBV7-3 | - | TGTGCCAGTAGTATGGGTGCGGGAGTAATGGAGACCCAGTACTTC | CASSMGAGVMETQYF
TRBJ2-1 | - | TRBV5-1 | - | TGCGCCAGCAGCTTGCGTTTCGGGGGAGGGGGAAACAATGAGCAGTTCTTC | CASSLRFGGGGNNEQFF